The 2 T cell receptor beta chains presented below share a single source sample, sequenced in a study of vaccination effects on CD4 cells after COVID-19. Sequencing was performed with immunoSEQ multiplex PCR; in TCRdb, only in-frame clones are kept and a portion is missing. Here the sample spans about 47,000 clones, about 80% being singletons. The antigens for these receptors are not known. Around day 10 of culture, CD4+ T cells were separated out. Sequenced material: CD4+ T cells from PBMCs cultured without peptide, taken before COVID-19 vaccination. Receptors were obtained from a human donor who had a prior SARS-CoV-2 infection.

The J gene is TRBJ2-2, the V gene TRBV4-1; D gene unclear. The length of the CDR3 is 14 residues. Germline CDR1 and CDR2: MGHRA and YSYEKL. V was trimmed by 0 bases and J by 6 bases, leaving 8 bases between them. This CDR3 is CASSQEAWAGELFF. The CDR3 DNA is TGCGCCAGCAGCCAAGAGGCGTGGGCCGGGGAGCTGTTTTTT.

This chain joins TRBV7-2 and TRBJ2-2; 7 bases line up with TRBD2. Unmatched junction bases numbered 1, after V lost 0 bases and J lost 3 bases. Germline CDR1 SGHTA, CDR2 FQGNSA. There are 15 residues in the CDR3. The DNA for the CDR3 is TGTGCCAGCAGCTTAGCGGGGGGGGACACCGGGGAGCTGTTTTTT. As protein: CASSLAGGDTGELFF.